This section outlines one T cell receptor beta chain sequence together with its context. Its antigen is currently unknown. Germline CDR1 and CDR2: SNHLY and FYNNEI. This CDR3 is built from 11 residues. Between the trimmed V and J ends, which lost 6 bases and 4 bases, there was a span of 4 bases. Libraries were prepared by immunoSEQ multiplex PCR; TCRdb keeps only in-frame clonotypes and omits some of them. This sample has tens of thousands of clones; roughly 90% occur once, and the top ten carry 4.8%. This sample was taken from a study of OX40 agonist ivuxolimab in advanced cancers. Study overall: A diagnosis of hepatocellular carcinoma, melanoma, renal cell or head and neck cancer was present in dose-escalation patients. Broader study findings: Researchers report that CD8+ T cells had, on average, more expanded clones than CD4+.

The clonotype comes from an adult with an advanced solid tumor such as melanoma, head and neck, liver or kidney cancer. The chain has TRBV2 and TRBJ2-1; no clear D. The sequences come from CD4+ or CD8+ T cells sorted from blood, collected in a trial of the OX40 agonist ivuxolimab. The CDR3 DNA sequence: TGTGCCAGCAGCGGTTACAATGAGCAGTTCTTC. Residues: CASSGYNEQFF.